A single sample is the source of the 30 T cell receptor beta chains below, sequenced in a study of shared clonotypes between healthy human individuals. Only in-frame clones appear in the TCRdb table, and some are missing; sequencing was by immunoSEQ multiplex PCR. The table shows roughly 2.2 million clones, with approximately 93% occurring only once. Sequenced: naive CD4+ T cells from PBMCs. Stated subset: CD45RA+ positively selected. The source of these receptors is a young man in good health. Some clones in this sample may be carry-over from other donors' samples.

The chain employs TRBV5-8 and TRBJ2-5; D may be TRBD2 (7 bases). Per germline, CDR1 SGHTS and CDR2 YDEGEE. This CDR3 contains 17 residues. V was pared by 4 bases and J by 5 bases, with 24 bases between. CDR3 residues: CASSPGGGSGPRETQYF. CDR3 in DNA: TGTGCCAGCAGCCCTGGCGGGGGCAGCGGACCGCGGGAGACCCAGTACTTC.

This clone has only a few counts. The chain's CDR3 is CASRKQFTGGWETQYF. DNA of the CDR3: TGTGCCAGCCGTAAACAATTCACAGGGGGCTGGGAGACCCAGTACTTC. V gene TRBV28 combines with J gene TRBJ2-5; 9 positions match TRBD1. Germline V lookup: CDR1 MDHEN, CDR2 SYDVKM. This CDR3 contains 16 residues. Trimming cost V 8 bases and J 5 bases; bases outside gene matches: 15.

This clone was observed a few times. V and J are TRBV15 and TRBJ1-3; D is perhaps TRBD1 (6 bases). Germline values: CDR1 LNHNV, CDR2 YYDKDF (reference sequence). Trimming pared 2 bases from V and 1 base from J, leaving 6 bases between. This CDR3 comprises 14 residues. In nucleotides, the CDR3 is TGTGCCACCAGCAGACAGGGGTCTGGAAACACCATATATTTT. Translating it yields CATSRQGSGNTIYF.

V usage is TRBV28 and J usage is TRBJ2-6, with D maybe TRBD1 (5 bases). V lost 5 bases to trimming and J lost 0 bases, with 11 bases between them. Germline loops: CDR1 MDHEN, CDR2 SYDVKM. The CDR3 extends over 16 amino acids. The CDR3 DNA reads TGTGCCAGCAGTCCCGTGACAGTCTCTGGGGCCAACGTCCTGACTTTC. Its translation: CASSPVTVSGANVLTF.

This clone was recorded once. The V gene is TRBV28, the J gene TRBJ2-1; 11 bases fit TRBD2. The CDR3 covers 15 residues. J gave up 4 bases and V 7 bases, and 6 bases lay outside the gene matches. CDR1 is MDHEN and CDR2 is SYDVKM in the germline V gene. CDR3 nucleotides: TGTGCCAGCATTCCCGGGACTAGCGGTTACAATGAGCAGTTCTTC. It is translated as CASIPGTSGYNEQFF.

In DNA form, the CDR3 reads TGTGCCAGCAGCTCTATTAGCGGGAGGCCCTACGAGCAGTACTTC. This codes for CASSSISGRPYEQYF. This chain joins TRBV11-2 and TRBJ2-7, with TRBD2 identical over 10 bases. V lost 4 bases, J lost 2 bases, and 5 bases stayed unmatched. The V gene's germline CDR1 is SGHAT and CDR2 FQNNGV. The CDR3 contains 15 residues.

V gene TRBV27 combines with J gene TRBJ1-2; D may be TRBD1 (5 bases). The CDR3 has 13 amino acids. The V gene's germline CDR1 is MNHEY and CDR2 SMNVEV (reference sequence). With 8 bases removed from V and 5 bases from J, the gap between germline ends came to 15 bases. The CDR3 sequence is CASGGRAMYGYTF. The CDR3 DNA follows: TGTGCCAGCGGCGGCAGGGCGATGTATGGCTACACCTTC.

The chain carries TRBV5-1 and TRBJ2-1, with 11 nucleotides matching TRBD2. Losses at the gene ends were 1 base for V and 6 bases for J; bases not matched to a gene: 3. CDR1 is SGHRS, CDR2 YFSETQ, per germline. The CDR3 loop spans 15 amino acids. CDR3 protein: CASSLTSGSTNEQFF. Here the CDR3 DNA reads TGCGCCAGCAGCTTGACTAGCGGGAGCACCAATGAGCAGTTCTTC.

V and J are TRBV18 and TRBJ2-6; no definite D call. Trimming took 3 bases from V and 0 from J, leaving 6 bases between them. The CDR3 is 15 amino acids. Germline assignment: CDR1 KGHSH and CDR2 LQKENI. The CDR3 protein is CASSPSYSGANVLTF. As DNA, the CDR3 is TGTGCCAGCTCACCGTCGTACTCTGGGGCCAACGTCCTGACTTTC.

The rearrangement links TRBV28 to TRBJ2-7, with 7 bases that match TRBD2. The CDR3 sequence is 15 residues long. V lost 5 bases and J lost 3; bases outside the gene matches: 10. Germline V gives CDR1 MDHEN, CDR2 SYDVKM. CDR3 residues: CASSGFSGSGYEQYF. The CDR3 DNA reads as TGTGCCAGCAGTGGATTTAGCGGGTCCGGCTACGAGCAGTACTTC.

V usage is TRBV9 and J usage is TRBJ2-7; D gene unclear. Germline V lookup: CDR1 SGDLS, CDR2 YYNGEE. V was pared by 5 bases and J by 3 bases, with 9 bases between. The CDR3 sequence is 12 residues long. The CDR3 protein is CASSEVSYEQYF. For the CDR3, the DNA is TGTGCCAGCAGTGAAGTGAGCTACGAGCAGTACTTC.

The chain recombines TRBV28 with TRBJ1-5; D is possibly TRBD1 (5 bases). V was trimmed by 6 bases and J by 6 bases, leaving 27 bases between them. The germline gives CDR1 MDHEN, CDR2 SYDVKM. The CDR3 is made up of 18 amino acids. The CDR3, as DNA: TGTGCCAGCAGCCTAGGGGCGGCTAGAGGGGTTGTGCGTCAGCCCCAGCATTTT. As protein: CASSLGAARGVVRQPQHF.

This chain connects TRBV7-8 to TRBJ1-1; a possible D gene is TRBD1 (5 bases). Trimming took 5 bases from V and 1 from J, leaving 11 bases between them. This CDR3 comprises 14 residues. The germline V gene has CDR1 SGHVS and CDR2 FQNEAQ. In DNA form, the CDR3 reads TGTGCCAGCAGCCGTGACAGCAGGAACACTGAAGCTTTCTTT. Its protein product is CASSRDSRNTEAFF.

J is TRBJ2-1 and V is TRBV15; 14 bases are shared with TRBD2. This CDR3 spans 17 amino acids. After removal of 6 bases from V and 7 bases from J, the junction contained 11 bases not matched to a gene. Germline values: CDR1 LNHNV, CDR2 YYDKDF (reference sequence). The CDR3 loop reads CATSGTSGSLLVNEQFF. The CDR3 nucleotides read TGTGCCACCAGTGGGACTAGCGGGAGTTTGCTTGTGAATGAGCAGTTCTTC.

There are a few counts of this clone. This chain uses TRBV5-5 with TRBJ2-7, with 7 bases identical to TRBD1. The CDR3 sequence is 16 residues long. Per germline, CDR1 SGHKS and CDR2 YYEKEE (reference sequence). V was clipped by 0 bases and J by 2 bases; unmatched bases: 8. The CDR3 DNA is TGTGCCAGCAGCTTGGCAAGCTTTGGGACAGCCTACGAGCAGTACTTC. Translated, it gives CASSLASFGTAYEQYF.

About this clone itself: Other DNA sequences in this sample translate to the same CDR3. V and J are TRBV5-4 and TRBJ2-7; 7 bases map to TRBD1. V dropped 4 bases and J dropped 0; count of bases not matched to a gene: 7. The CDR3 length is 15 residues. Germline-derived CDR1 and CDR2 are SGHNT and YYREEE (reference sequence). The CDR3, as DNA: TGTGCCAGCAGCCTCAGACAGGGAAGCTCCTACGAGCAGTACTTC. This gives the protein CASSLRQGSSYEQYF.

This chain uses TRBV6-6 with TRBJ1-5; D possibly corresponds to TRBD1 (5 bases). This CDR3 contains 15 residues. Germline V gives CDR1 MNHNY, CDR2 SVGAGI (reference sequence). Trimming cost V 0 bases and J 4 bases, with 10 bases left between them. The CDR3 DNA sequence: TGTGCCAGCAGTTACTCAGTGGGGGTAAATCAGCCCCAGCATTTT. It yields the protein CASSYSVGVNQPQHF.

The chain combines TRBV28 with TRBJ1-4; D is possibly TRBD1 (6 bases). CDR1 MDHEN and CDR2 SYDVKM come from the germline V gene. V was pared by 6 bases and J by 8 bases, with 19 bases between. The CDR3 totals 15 residues. This CDR3 reads CASSRGGALYEKLFF. The CDR3 bases are TGTGCCAGCAGCCGTGGGGGGGCTCTCTACGAAAAACTGTTTTTT. Combining the CDR3 with reference TRBV28 and TRBJ1-4 gives the whole variable domain DVKVTQSSRYLVKRTGEKVFLECVQDMDHENMFWYRQDPGLGLRLIYFSYDVKMKEKGDIPEGYSVSREKKERFSLILESASTNQTSMYLCASSRGGALYEKLFFGSGTQLSVL.

The CDR3 loop reads CASSKLEFSPDTQYF. CDR3 bases: TGCGCCAGCAGCAAACTAGAATTTTCGCCAGATACGCAGTATTTT. The gene calls are TRBV5-1 and TRBJ2-3; possible D gene TRBD2, 5 bases. Trimming shortened V by 4 bases and J by 4 bases, and 16 bases separated the two germline ends. This CDR3 is 15 amino acids long. Germline V CDR1 and CDR2: SGHRS, YFSETQ.

This clone was counted a few times. Other DNA variants within this sample encode the same CDR3. The chain employs TRBV7-9 and TRBJ1-1; D is uncertain. CDR1 and CDR2 (germline): SEHNR, FQNEAQ (reference sequence). This CDR3 has 13 residues. Trimming stripped 2 bases from V and 1 base from J, with 5 bases between. The CDR3 nucleotides read TGTGCCAGCAGCTTAACGGCGAACACTGAAGCTTTCTTT. Translated: CASSLTANTEAFF. Together with reference TRBV7-9 and TRBJ1-1, the CDR3 gives the full variable domain: DTGVSQNPRHKITKRGQNVTFRCDPISEHNRLYWYRQTLGQGPEFLTYFQNEAQLEKSRLLSDRFSAERPKGSFSTLEIQRTEQGDSAMYLCASSLTANTEAFFGQGTRLTVV.

This rearrangement joins TRBV11-2 to TRBJ1-3, with D unresolved. The CDR3 has 18 residues. The germline V gene has CDR1 SGHAT and CDR2 FQNNGV. V was trimmed by 2 bases and J by 0 bases, leaving 17 bases between them. The CDR3 DNA reads TGTGCCAGCAGCTTAACCGGGAGACAAGCAAGCTCTGGAAACACCATATATTTT. Its translation: CASSLTGRQASSGNTIYF. Based on the CDR3 plus reference TRBV11-2 and TRBJ1-3, the full variable domain is EAGVAQSPRYKIIEKRQSVAFWCNPISGHATLYWYQQILGQGPKLLIQFQNNGVVDDSQLPKDRFSAERLKGVDSTLKIQPAKLEDSAVYLCASSLTGRQASSGNTIYFGEGSWLTVV.

The V and J genes are TRBV4-3 and TRBJ1-1; D remains ambiguous. This CDR3 is built from 15 residues. Trimming left V 4 bases short and J 1 base short, with 13 bases between. Germline CDR1 LGHNA, CDR2 YSLEER. CDR3 residues: CASSRVLGPNTEAFF. In DNA form, the CDR3 reads TGCGCCAGCAGCCGCGTTCTAGGTCCGAACACTGAAGCTTTCTTT.

The CDR3 nucleotides read TGTGCCACCCCCAGGGAACCCGGGGAGCTGTTTTTT. As protein: CATPREPGELFF. The chain is built from TRBV15 and TRBJ2-2; the D gene is possibly TRBD1 (5 bases). V gave up 8 bases and J gave up 6 bases, with 10 bases separating them. CDR3 length: 12 amino acids. Germline CDR1 reads LNHNV; CDR2 reads YYDKDF (reference sequence). The full variable domain, in which reference TRBV15 and TRBJ2-2 provide the parts outside the CDR3, is DAMVIQNPRYQVTQFGKPVTLSCSQTLNHNVMYWYQQKSSQAPKLLFHYYDKDFNNEADTPDNFQSRRPNTSFCFLDIRSPGLGDTAMYLCATPREPGELFFGEGSRLTVL.

The chain joins TRBV5-4 to TRBJ1-4, with 9 nucleotides matching TRBD1. The CDR3 is made up of 16 amino acids. CDR1 and CDR2 (germline): SGHNT, YYREEE (reference sequence). After removal of 4 bases from V and 11 bases from J, the junction contained 15 bases not matched to a gene. Here the CDR3 DNA reads TGTGCCAGCAGCCAGGGGACAGGGAAGGGTAGGGGGAAACTGTTTTTT. The encoded protein is CASSQGTGKGRGKLFF.

V usage is TRBV19 and J usage is TRBJ1-1; D is perhaps TRBD1 (6 bases). The CDR3 loop spans 13 amino acids. CDR1 and CDR2 (germline): LNHDA, SQIVND (reference sequence). V dropped 6 bases and J dropped 4 bases, with 12 bases sitting between them. CDR3 region: CASSHRDGTEAFF. CDR3 bases: TGTGCCAGTAGCCACAGGGATGGCACTGAAGCTTTCTTT.

V is TRBV11-1 and J is TRBJ2-7; possibly TRBD1 for D (6 bases). Germline values: CDR1 SGHAT, CDR2 FQDESV (reference sequence). CDR3 size: 11 residues. Trimming removed 5 bases from V and 7 bases from J, with 9 bases in between. The CDR3 DNA is TGTGCCAGCAGCATTCAGGGGGAGCAGTACTTC. As protein: CASSIQGEQYF. Full variable domain (outside the CDR3, taken from reference TRBV11-1 and TRBJ2-7): EAEVAQSPRYKITEKSQAVAFWCDPISGHATLYWYRQILGQGPELLVQFQDESVVDDSQLPKDRFSAERLKGVDSTLKIQPAELGDSAMYLCASSIQGEQYFGPGTRLTVT.

A word on this clone: The sample holds other DNA sequences that translate to the same CDR3. V usage is TRBV18 and J usage is TRBJ2-2; D is perhaps TRBD2 (6 bases). The CDR3 spans 15 residues. CDR1 and CDR2 (germline): KGHSH, LQKENI. The germline V and J ends were trimmed by 3 bases and 0 bases, with 8 bases remaining between them. CDR3 region: CASSPGTPNTGELFF. As DNA, the CDR3 is TGTGCCAGCTCACCCGGGACTCCGAACACCGGGGAGCTGTTTTTT.

This clone appeared a single time. CDR3 sequence: CASSPFRGGNEKLFF. Written as DNA, the CDR3 is TGTGCCAGCAGCCCATTCAGGGGGGGGAATGAAAAACTGTTTTTT. The chain combines TRBV2 with TRBJ1-4, with 7 positions matching TRBD1. CDR3 length equals 15 residues. Germline V gene lookup returns CDR1 SNHLY and CDR2 FYNNEI. V shed 6 bases and J 5 bases; nucleotides not matched to a gene: 9.

Regarding this clone: The sample has other DNA sequences that encode this CDR3 too. The J gene is TRBJ1-2, the V gene TRBV6-5; D gene ambiguous. Germline CDR1 is MNHEY and CDR2 is SVGAGI. The germline V and J ends were trimmed by 0 bases and 4 bases, with 6 bases remaining between them. CDR3 length: 13 amino acids. CDR3 nucleotide sequence: TGTGCCAGCAGTTACTCTAGGTTCTATGGCTACACCTTC. Protein product: CASSYSRFYGYTF.

This clone appeared a single time. This chain uses TRBV7-2 with TRBJ2-3; the D is unclear. The CDR3 totals 14 residues. From germline, CDR1 is SGHTA and CDR2 FQGNSA. V dropped 7 bases and J dropped 0 bases, with 11 bases sitting between them. CDR3 nucleotide sequence: TGTGCCAGCAACCGCGGCGCTAGCACAGATACGCAGTATTTT. This sequence encodes CASNRGASTDTQYF.